These 22 T cell receptor beta chains were sequenced from one sample in a study of cytomegalovirus exposure and HLA in healthy donors. Primers included in the PCR were 60 Vbeta and 13 Jbeta primers. TCRdb keeps only in-frame clones here, not all; method: immunoSEQ multiplex PCR. The top ten clones hold about 1.4% of a sample with 170,000 or so clones, 77% of them seen once. Sequencing was done on a sample of PBMCs. Receptors were obtained from a woman aged 25 to 45 in good health and CMV-seropositive.

V usage is TRBV10-3 and J usage is TRBJ1-2; no clear D gene. This CDR3 is 15 amino acids long. V was shortened by 0 bases and J by 4 bases, with 12 bases between the two germline ends. The germline CDR1 and CDR2 sequences are ENHRY and SYGVKD. CDR3 sequence reads: CAISESSQLGYGYTF. The CDR3 DNA reads as TGTGCCATCAGTGAGTCGTCACAGCTGGGCTATGGCTACACCTTC.

V and J are TRBV10-1 and TRBJ1-1, with TRBD1 matching 8 bases. The germline CDR1 and CDR2 sequences are WNHNN and SYGVQD (reference sequence). J lost 5 bases, V lost 2 bases, and 7 bases had no gene match. The CDR3 length is 15 residues. The CDR3 DNA reads as TGCGCCAGCAGTGAGGCAGGGGGCTCAGCGACTGAAGCTTTCTTT. Amino acid sequence: CASSEAGGSATEAFF.

This chain uses TRBV27 with TRBJ2-3; 8 bases line up with TRBD2. CDR1 MNHEY and CDR2 SMNVEV come from the germline V gene (reference sequence). The CDR3 is 15 residues long. V shed 6 bases and J 0 bases; nucleotides not matched to a gene: 5. CDR3 DNA sequence: TGTGCCAGCAGGCGGACTAGCTTGAGCACAGATACGCAGTATTTT. Translated: CASRRTSLSTDTQYF.

The chain uses TRBV4-2 and TRBJ2-7, with a possible D match to TRBD1 (8 bases). Germline lookup yields CDR1 LGHNA and CDR2 YNFKEQ. Deletions cut 1 base from V and 6 bases from J, with 19 bases between. The CDR3 runs 16 residues. This CDR3 reads CASSQALTQGEGEQYF. The CDR3 bases are TGTGCCAGCAGCCAAGCCCTCACACAGGGGGAGGGCGAGCAGTACTTC.

This rearrangement joins TRBV5-4 to TRBJ2-1, with 14 bases fitting TRBD2. The V gene's germline CDR1 is SGHNT and CDR2 YYREEE (reference sequence). The V and J ends lost 4 bases and 6 bases, in that order; junction bases with no gene match: 3. This CDR3 region has 15 residues. The CDR3 bases are TGTGCCAGCAGCCCTGGACTAGCGGGAGGCAATGAGCAGTTCTTC. It is translated as CASSPGLAGGNEQFF.

The V gene is TRBV28, the J gene TRBJ2-3, with 15 bases lining up with TRBD2. The length of the CDR3 is 20 residues. CDR1 and CDR2 (germline): MDHEN, SYDVKM. With 4 bases clipped from V and 2 bases from J, the junction kept 13 bases outside the gene matches. The CDR3 region has the DNA TGTGCCAGCAGTTGGGCGGGACTAGCGGGAGGCCAGCTGTCCACAGATACGCAGTATTTT. This encodes CASSWAGLAGGQLSTDTQYF.

This clone occurred a few times. The chain uses TRBV11-3 and TRBJ2-5; D is undetermined. The CDR3 has 13 residues. The germline CDR1 and CDR2 sequences are SGHNT and YENEEA. The V end lost 1 base, the J end lost 2 bases, and 5 bases lay between the germline ends. The DNA for the CDR3 is TGTGCCAGCAGCTTAGGGCTGCAAGAGACCCAGTACTTC. Encoded protein: CASSLGLQETQYF.

The chain has TRBV18 and TRBJ2-7; tentatively, D is TRBD2 (5 bases). Germline CDR1 is KGHSH and CDR2 is LQKENI. The CDR3 covers 12 residues. The germline V and J ends were trimmed by 3 bases and 5 bases, with 8 bases remaining between them. The CDR3 here is CASSPGLDEQYF. The CDR3 DNA reads as TGTGCCAGCTCACCCGGACTTGACGAGCAGTACTTC.

This clone was seen a handful of times. This chain uses TRBV5-6 with TRBJ2-7, with 9 positions matching TRBD1. This CDR3 comprises 16 residues. Germline loops: CDR1 SGHDT, CDR2 YYEEEE. V gave up 4 bases and J gave up 1 base; unmatched junction bases: 9. In DNA form, the CDR3 reads TGTGCCAGCAGCGGGGGGGGGACAGGGCGGTCCTACGAGCAGTACTTC. Translating gives CASSGGGTGRSYEQYF.

The chain recombines TRBV18 with TRBJ2-7; 7 bases are shared with TRBD2. Trimming cost V 2 bases and J 6 bases; bases outside gene matches: 7. Per germline, CDR1 KGHSH and CDR2 LQKENI. CDR3 length equals 14 residues. CDR3 sequence: CASSPTSVLREQYF. The CDR3 DNA reads TGTGCCAGCTCACCAACTAGCGTCCTCCGCGAGCAGTACTTC.

The rearrangement uses TRBV9 and TRBJ2-6; no clear D. The CDR3 is 15 residues long. Per germline, CDR1 SGDLS and CDR2 YYNGEE. V gave up 0 bases and J gave up 0 bases, with 4 bases separating them. The CDR3 reads CASSVDISGANVLTF. The CDR3 nucleotides are TGTGCCAGCAGCGTAGATATCTCTGGGGCCAACGTCCTGACTTTC.

This chain uses TRBV28 with TRBJ1-2, with TRBD1 identical over 7 bases. The J segment lost 0 bases and the V segment lost 7 bases, leaving 8 bases of the junction unmatched. The CDR3 is 15 residues long. CDR1 is MDHEN and CDR2 is SYDVKM in the germline V gene. The CDR3 DNA reads as TGTGCCAGCACCCCAGAGGGGGCGACTAACTATGGCTACACCTTC. As protein: CASTPEGATNYGYTF.

The V and J genes are TRBV28 and TRBJ2-7; 12 nucleotides align to TRBD1. Germline trimming cut 8 bases from V and 7 bases from J; bases unmatched to any gene: 9. Looked up from germline, CDR1 is MDHEN and CDR2 is SYDVKM. The CDR3 is 14 amino acids. The CDR3 DNA sequence: TGTGCCAGCTTGTCCTGGGACAGGGGGCAGGAGCAGTACTTC. Its protein product is CASLSWDRGQEQYF.

The V call is TRBV5-1, the J call TRBJ2-5; D is perhaps TRBD1 (6 bases). Germline V gene data show CDR1 as SGHRS and CDR2 as YFSETQ. This CDR3 contains 16 residues. Trimming left V 3 bases short and J 1 base short, with 16 bases between. The CDR3 reads CASSSDRGRGQETQYF. The CDR3 DNA is TGCGCCAGCAGCTCCGATAGGGGGAGAGGCCAAGAGACCCAGTACTTC.

The count of this clone is one. The chain employs TRBV28 and TRBJ2-2; TRBD1 agrees at 8 bases. After removal of 5 bases from V and 6 bases from J, the junction contained 8 bases not matched to a gene. There are 15 residues in the CDR3. CDR1 and CDR2 (germline): MDHEN, SYDVKM. The CDR3: CASSPRTGKAGELFF. The DNA of the CDR3 is TGTGCCAGCAGTCCGAGGACAGGGAAGGCCGGGGAGCTGTTTTTT.

Concerning this clone: The same CDR3 also results from other DNA sequences found in this sample. V and J are TRBV9 and TRBJ2-7, with D possibly TRBD2 on 5 matching bases. The CDR3 extends over 13 amino acids. With 0 bases removed from V and 7 bases from J, the gap between germline ends came to 11 bases. Looked up from germline, CDR1 is SGDLS and CDR2 is YYNGEE. CDR3 residues: CASSVGGPGEQYF. CDR3 coding DNA: TGTGCCAGCAGCGTAGGCGGACCGGGGGAGCAGTACTTC.

This clone has a single count. This CDR3 reads CASSERVTSSGTQYF. DNA of the CDR3: TGTGCCAGCAGTGAACGGGTGACTAGCTCAGGGACCCAGTACTTC. The genes are TRBV2 and TRBJ2-5; 7 bases fit TRBD2. Germline CDR1 and CDR2: SNHLY and FYNNEI. The CDR3 length is 15 residues. V was clipped by 2 bases and J by 7 bases; unmatched bases: 10.

As to this clone: Other DNA sequences in the same sample also yield this CDR3. The gene calls are TRBV27 and TRBJ2-7; TRBD1 aligns across 7 bases. Germline V gene lookup returns CDR1 MNHEY and CDR2 SMNVEV (reference sequence). The CDR3 runs to 14 residues. J lost 2 bases, V lost 5 bases, and 6 bases had no gene match. The CDR3: CASSHGTAAYEQYF. CDR3 bases: TGTGCCAGCAGTCATGGGACAGCCGCCTACGAGCAGTACTTC.

This clone was counted a few times. This chain joins TRBV4-3 and TRBJ2-2, with TRBD2 identical over 9 bases. This CDR3 has 19 amino acids. CDR1 and CDR2 from the germline V gene are LGHNA and YSLEER. Unmatched junction bases numbered 16, after V lost 4 bases and J lost 4 bases. The CDR3 DNA sequence: TGCGCCAGCAGCCCCCGCGGAACGCGGGAGGGCTTAGGCACCGGGGAGCTGTTTTTT. Amino acids: CASSPRGTREGLGTGELFF.

This chain uses TRBV7-9 with TRBJ2-1; 7 nucleotides match TRBD2. Germline V gene lookup returns CDR1 SEHNR and CDR2 FQNEAQ (reference sequence). CDR3 length equals 12 residues. The V and J ends lost 5 bases and 13 bases, in that order; junction bases with no gene match: 8. The CDR3 DNA is TGTGCCAGCAGCCGTTCCGGGGGACTACAGTTCTTC. Its translation: CASSRSGGLQFF.

The chain is built from TRBV7-3 and TRBJ1-2, with TRBD1 identical over 8 bases. CDR1 and CDR2 (germline): SGHTA, FQGTGA. The CDR3 length is 14 residues. V lost 5 bases and J lost 8; bases outside the gene matches: 10. The CDR3 coding sequence is TGTGCCAGCAGCCCCAGGCCCGGACAGGGCGGCTACACCTTC. Translating it yields CASSPRPGQGGYTF.

The chain carries TRBV5-1 and TRBJ2-2; weak D call: TRBD2 (5 bases). CDR1 SGHRS and CDR2 YFSETQ come from the germline V gene. This CDR3 spans 15 amino acids. V gave up 4 bases and J gave up 4 bases, with 14 bases separating them. The CDR3, as DNA: TGCGCCAGCAGCCCACCGAGGGATTCCACCGGGGAGCTGTTTTTT. Its translation: CASSPPRDSTGELFF.